This TCR beta chain was identified during a study of a mutant IDH1 vaccine in newly diagnosed glioma. In this sample, this clone turned up a few times. This CDR3 contains 15 residues. Looked up from germline, CDR1 is LNHNV and CDR2 is YYDKDF (reference sequence). V lost 1 base to trimming and J lost 10 bases, with 19 bases between them. Clones were read by immunoSEQ multiplex PCR, and TCRdb kept only the in-frame ones, dropping some. The table has 50,000 to 65,000 clones, about 82% seen once. Time point described: baseline, week 1 (first vaccination visit). Stated treatment: pre-vaccination baseline after standard-of-care therapy. Every donor had a new WHO grade 3 or 4 astrocytoma that was IDH1-mutant, with loss of nuclear ATRX.

The V and J genes are TRBV15 and TRBJ1-1; D unresolved. Sequences were derived from PBMCs, sampled from a glioma patient treated with radiotherapy, temozolomide or both. The TCR originated in a young man with glioma. In DNA, the CDR3 is TGTGCCACCAGCAGAGGTGCTCGCCGGTCTTCGGTAGCTTTCTTT. It encodes CATSRGARRSSVAFF.